Listed below are T cell receptor beta chains from one sample, sequenced in a study of blood T cell repertoires in COVID-19. Measured with immunoSEQ multiplex PCR; TCRdb has only the in-frame clones, and not every one. In the table there are 130,000 or so clones, about four fifths of which are singletons. Sequencing input: peripheral blood. The receptors stem from a woman aged 60-75 years with acute or convalescent COVID-19. CDR3s include the opening cysteine and the closing phenylalanine or tryptophan. Expanded clones are given a class, and other clones once, few, many or no size at all.

length	V	size	J	CDR3
16	TRBV7-6	-	TRBJ2-2	CASSLEGQDYTGELFF
15	TRBV9	-	TRBJ1-1	CASSVTGSGYTEAFF
14	TRBV5-1	-	TRBJ1-1	CASSLGGPNTEAFF
13	TRBV18	-	TRBJ1-1	CASSPPQGFGAFF
13	TRBV19	-	TRBJ1-5	CASRRTGVQPQHF
11	TRBV5-6	-	TRBJ1-1	CASSAYTEAFF
13	TRBV27	-	TRBJ2-7	CASSWDRGYEQYF
17	TRBV7-7	once	TRBJ2-5	CASKKLLAGGADETQYF
13	TRBV5-1	once	TRBJ1-2	CASSIGTGNKYTF
15	TRBV15	-	TRBJ1-2	CATSRELGTGYGYTF
16	TRBV24-1	-	TRBJ1-2	CATSDLGSTDSSGYTF
14	TRBV2	-	TRBJ1-2	CASSERVTGSGYTF
14	TRBV5-1	-	TRBJ1-1	CASSFTTGNTEAFF
13	TRBV6-5	-	TRBJ1-2	CASSTPDTYGYTF
13	TRBV6-5	-	TRBJ1-2	CASRTTANYGYTF
18	TRBV5-4	-	TRBJ2-5	CASSTVGLGDSKGQTQYF
13	TRBV19	-	TRBJ1-4	CASSLQGDEKLFF
8	TRBV23-1	-	TRBJ1-2	CGARGYTF
16	TRBV7-2	-	TRBJ2-7	CASSLGGPGFTYEQYF
14	TRBV30	-	TRBJ1-4	CAWSVGTGGEKLFF
18	TRBV7-3	-	TRBJ2-5	CASSLLPPSGGALETQYF
13	TRBV5-1	-	TRBJ1-1	CASSPGQGTEAFF
16	TRBV7-3	-	TRBJ2-3	CASSLDLAGGPNTQYF
17	TRBV19	-	TRBJ1-5	CASSSSGGGWSNQPQHF
13	TRBV6-5	-	TRBJ1-2	CASSIQENYGYTF